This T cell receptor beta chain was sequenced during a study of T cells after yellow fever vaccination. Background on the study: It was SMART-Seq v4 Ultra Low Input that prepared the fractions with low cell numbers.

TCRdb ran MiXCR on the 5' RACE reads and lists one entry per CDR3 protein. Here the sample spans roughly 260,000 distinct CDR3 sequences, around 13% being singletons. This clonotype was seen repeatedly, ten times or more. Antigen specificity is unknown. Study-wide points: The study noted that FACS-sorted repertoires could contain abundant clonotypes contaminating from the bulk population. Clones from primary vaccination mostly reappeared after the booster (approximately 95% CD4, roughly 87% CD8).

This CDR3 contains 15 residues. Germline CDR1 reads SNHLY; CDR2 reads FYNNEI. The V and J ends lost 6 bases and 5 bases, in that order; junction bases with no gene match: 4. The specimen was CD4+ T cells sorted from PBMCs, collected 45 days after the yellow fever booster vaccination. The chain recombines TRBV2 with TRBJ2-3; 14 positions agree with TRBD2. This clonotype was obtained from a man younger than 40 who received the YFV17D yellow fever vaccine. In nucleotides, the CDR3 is TGTGCCAGCAGCGCTGGGACTAGCGGGAGAGATACGCAGTATTTT. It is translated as CASSAGTSGRDTQYF.